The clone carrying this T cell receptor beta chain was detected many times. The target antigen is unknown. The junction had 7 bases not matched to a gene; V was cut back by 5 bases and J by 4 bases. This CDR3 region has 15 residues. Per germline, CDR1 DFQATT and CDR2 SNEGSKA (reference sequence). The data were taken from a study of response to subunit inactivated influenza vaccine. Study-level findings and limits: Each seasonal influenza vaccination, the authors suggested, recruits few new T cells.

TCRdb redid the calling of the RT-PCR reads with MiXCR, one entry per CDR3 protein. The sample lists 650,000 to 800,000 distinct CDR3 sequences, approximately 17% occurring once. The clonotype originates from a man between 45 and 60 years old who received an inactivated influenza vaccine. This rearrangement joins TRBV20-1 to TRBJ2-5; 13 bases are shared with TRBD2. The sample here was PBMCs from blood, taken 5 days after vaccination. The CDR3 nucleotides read TGCAGTGCTGCCACTAGCGGGGGGGCCGGAGAGACCCAGTACTTC. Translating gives CSAATSGGAGETQYF.